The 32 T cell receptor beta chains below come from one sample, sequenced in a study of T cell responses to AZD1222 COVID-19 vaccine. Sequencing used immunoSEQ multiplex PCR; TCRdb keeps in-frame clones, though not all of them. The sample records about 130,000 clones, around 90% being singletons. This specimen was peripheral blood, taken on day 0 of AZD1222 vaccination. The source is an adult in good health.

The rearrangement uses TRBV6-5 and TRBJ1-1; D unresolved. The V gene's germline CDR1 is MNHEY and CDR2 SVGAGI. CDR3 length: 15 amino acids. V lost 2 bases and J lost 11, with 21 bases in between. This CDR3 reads CASSYIRPLTTTAFF. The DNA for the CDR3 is TGTGCCAGCAGTTACATCCGTCCACTAACTACAACGGCTTTCTTT.

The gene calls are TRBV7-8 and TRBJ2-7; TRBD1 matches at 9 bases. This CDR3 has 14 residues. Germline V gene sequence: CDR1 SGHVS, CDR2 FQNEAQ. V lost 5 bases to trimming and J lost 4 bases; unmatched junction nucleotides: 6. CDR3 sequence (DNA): TGTGCCAGCAGCCACCGGGACAGGGAATACGAGCAGTACTTC. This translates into CASSHRDREYEQYF.

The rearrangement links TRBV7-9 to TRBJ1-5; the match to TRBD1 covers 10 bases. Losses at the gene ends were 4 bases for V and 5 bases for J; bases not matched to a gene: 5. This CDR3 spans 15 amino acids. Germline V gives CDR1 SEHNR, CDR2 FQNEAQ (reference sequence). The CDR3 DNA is TGTGCCAGCAGCTGGGGGACAGGGGCTGATCAGCCCCAGCATTTT. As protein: CASSWGTGADQPQHF. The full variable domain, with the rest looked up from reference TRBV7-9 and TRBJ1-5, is DTGVSQNPRHKITKRGQNVTFRCDPISEHNRLYWYRQTLGQGPEFLTYFQNEAQLEKSRLLSDRFSAERPKGSFSTLEIQRTEQGDSAMYLCASSWGTGADQPQHFGDGTRLSIL.

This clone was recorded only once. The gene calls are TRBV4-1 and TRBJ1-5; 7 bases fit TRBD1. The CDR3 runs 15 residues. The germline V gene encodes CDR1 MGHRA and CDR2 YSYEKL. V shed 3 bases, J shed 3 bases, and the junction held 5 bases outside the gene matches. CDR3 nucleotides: TGCGCCAGCAGCCATGGGGACAGAGTCAATCAGCCCCAGCATTTT. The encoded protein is CASSHGDRVNQPQHF.

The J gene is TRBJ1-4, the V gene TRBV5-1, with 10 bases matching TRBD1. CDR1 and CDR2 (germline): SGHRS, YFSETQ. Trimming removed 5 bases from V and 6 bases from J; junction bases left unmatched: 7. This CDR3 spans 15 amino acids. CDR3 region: CASSRSGQGYEKLFF. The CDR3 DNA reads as TGCGCCAGCAGTCGTTCGGGACAGGGGTATGAAAAACTGTTTTTT.

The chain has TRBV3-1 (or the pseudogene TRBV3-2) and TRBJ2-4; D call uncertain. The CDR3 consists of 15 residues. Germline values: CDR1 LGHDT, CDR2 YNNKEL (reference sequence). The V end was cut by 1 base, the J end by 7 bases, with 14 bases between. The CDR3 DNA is TGTGCCAGCAGCCAAGTAGGCCTAACGGCGAACATTCAGTACTTC. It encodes CASSQVGLTANIQYF.

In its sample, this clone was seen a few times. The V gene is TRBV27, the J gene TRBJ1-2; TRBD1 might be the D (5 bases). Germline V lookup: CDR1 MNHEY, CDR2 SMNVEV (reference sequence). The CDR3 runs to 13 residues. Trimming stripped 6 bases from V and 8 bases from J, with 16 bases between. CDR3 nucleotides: TGTGCCAGCAGAACCCGGGACGGAGCAGGCTACACCTTC. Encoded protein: CASRTRDGAGYTF.

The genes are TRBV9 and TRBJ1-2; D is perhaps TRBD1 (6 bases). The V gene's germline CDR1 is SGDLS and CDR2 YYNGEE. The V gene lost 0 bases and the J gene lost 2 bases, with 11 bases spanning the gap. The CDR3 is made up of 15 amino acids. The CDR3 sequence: CASSVGWGRNYGYTF. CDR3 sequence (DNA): TGTGCCAGCAGCGTAGGATGGGGGCGAAACTATGGCTACACCTTC.

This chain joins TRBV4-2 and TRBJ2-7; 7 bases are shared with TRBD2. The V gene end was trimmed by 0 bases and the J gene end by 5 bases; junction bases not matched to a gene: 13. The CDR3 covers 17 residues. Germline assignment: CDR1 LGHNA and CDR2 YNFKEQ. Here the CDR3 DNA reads TGTGCCAGCAGCCAAGACCACATGGGAGCCGCGGGGGACGAGCAGTACTTC. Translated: CASSQDHMGAAGDEQYF.

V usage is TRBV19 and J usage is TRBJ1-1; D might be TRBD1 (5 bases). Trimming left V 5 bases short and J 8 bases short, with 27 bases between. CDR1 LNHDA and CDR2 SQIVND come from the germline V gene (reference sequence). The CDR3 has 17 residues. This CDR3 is CASSDRGGGTGREEAFF. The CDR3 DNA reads TGTGCCAGTAGTGACCGGGGGGGAGGAACAGGCCGAGAGGAAGCTTTCTTT.

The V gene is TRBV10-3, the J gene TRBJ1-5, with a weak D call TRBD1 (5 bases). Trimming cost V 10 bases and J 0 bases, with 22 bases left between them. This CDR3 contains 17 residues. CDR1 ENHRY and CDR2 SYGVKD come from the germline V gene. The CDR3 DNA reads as TGTGCCACAGGCGGTTCATTTCAGGGACTTAGCAATCAGCCCCAGCATTTT. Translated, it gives CATGGSFQGLSNQPQHF.

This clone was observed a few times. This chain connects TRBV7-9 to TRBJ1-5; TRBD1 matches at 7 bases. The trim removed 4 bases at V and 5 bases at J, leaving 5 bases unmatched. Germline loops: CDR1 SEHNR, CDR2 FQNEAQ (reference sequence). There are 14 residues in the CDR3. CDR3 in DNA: TGTGCCAGCAGCTCCGGGACAGCTTATCAGCCCCAGCATTTT. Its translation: CASSSGTAYQPQHF.

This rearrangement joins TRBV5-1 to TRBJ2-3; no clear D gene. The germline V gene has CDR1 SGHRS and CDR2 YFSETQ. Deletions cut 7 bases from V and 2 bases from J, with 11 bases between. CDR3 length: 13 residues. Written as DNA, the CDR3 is TGCGCCAGCCGTTCTCCTCCCACAGATACGCAGTATTTT. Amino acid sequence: CASRSPPTDTQYF.

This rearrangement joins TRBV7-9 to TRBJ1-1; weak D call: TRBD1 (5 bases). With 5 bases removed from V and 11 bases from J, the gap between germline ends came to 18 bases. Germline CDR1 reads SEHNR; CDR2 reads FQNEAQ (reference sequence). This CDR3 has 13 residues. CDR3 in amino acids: CASSLQSGTAAFF. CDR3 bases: TGTGCCAGCAGCCTACAATCCGGGACCGCCGCTTTCTTT.

The CDR3 sequence is CASSFLASSDTQYF. As DNA, the CDR3 is TGTGCCAGCAGCTTCCTAGCAAGTTCAGATACGCAGTATTTT. The rearrangement uses TRBV5-6 and TRBJ2-3, with D tentatively TRBD2 (5 bases). Germline V gives CDR1 SGHDT, CDR2 YYEEEE. This CDR3 region has 14 residues. V shed 2 bases and J shed 4 bases, with 11 bases lying between them.

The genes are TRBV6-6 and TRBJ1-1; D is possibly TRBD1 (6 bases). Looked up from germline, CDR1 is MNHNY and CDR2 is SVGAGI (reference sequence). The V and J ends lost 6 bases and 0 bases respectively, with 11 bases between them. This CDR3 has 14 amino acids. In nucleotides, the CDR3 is TGTGCCAGCAGCCGAGGGGGGGTGAACACTGAAGCTTTCTTT. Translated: CASSRGGVNTEAFF.

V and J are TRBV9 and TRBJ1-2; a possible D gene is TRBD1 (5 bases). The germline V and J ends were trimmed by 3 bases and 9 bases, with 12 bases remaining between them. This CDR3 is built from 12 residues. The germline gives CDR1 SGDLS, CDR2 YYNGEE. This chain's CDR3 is CASSGGEGSYTF. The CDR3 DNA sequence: TGTGCCAGCAGCGGGGGGGAAGGTAGCTACACCTTC. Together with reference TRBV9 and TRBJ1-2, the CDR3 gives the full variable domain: DSGVTQTPKHLITATGQRVTLRCSPRSGDLSVYWYQQSLDQGLQFLIQYYNGEERAKGNILERFSAQQFPDLHSELNLSSLELGDSALYFCASSGGEGSYTFGSGTRLTVV.

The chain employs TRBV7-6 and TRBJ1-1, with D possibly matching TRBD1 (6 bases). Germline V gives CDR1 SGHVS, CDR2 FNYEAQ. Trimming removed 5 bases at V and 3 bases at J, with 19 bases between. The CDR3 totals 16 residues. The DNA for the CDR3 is TGTGCCAGCAGCCCGGGTGGGGGGCAGATGGACACTGAAGCTTTCTTT. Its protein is CASSPGGGQMDTEAFF.

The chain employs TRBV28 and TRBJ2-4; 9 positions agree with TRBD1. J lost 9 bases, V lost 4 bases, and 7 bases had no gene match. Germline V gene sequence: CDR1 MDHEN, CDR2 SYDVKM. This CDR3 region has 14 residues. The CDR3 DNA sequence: TGTGCCAGCAGTTCACAGGGGGCCTTAAGCATTCAGTACTTC. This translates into CASSSQGALSIQYF.

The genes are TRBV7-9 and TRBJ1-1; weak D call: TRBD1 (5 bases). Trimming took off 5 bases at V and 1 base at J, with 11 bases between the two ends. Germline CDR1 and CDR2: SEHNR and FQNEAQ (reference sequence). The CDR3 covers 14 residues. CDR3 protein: CASSTDGGNTEAFF. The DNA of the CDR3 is TGTGCCAGCAGCACAGACGGGGGGAACACTGAAGCTTTCTTT.

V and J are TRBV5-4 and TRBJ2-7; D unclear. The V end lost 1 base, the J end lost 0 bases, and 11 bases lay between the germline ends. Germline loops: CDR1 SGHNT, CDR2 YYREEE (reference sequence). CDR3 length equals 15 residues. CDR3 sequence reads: CASSLRPESSYEQYF. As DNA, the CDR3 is TGTGCCAGCAGCTTGAGGCCGGAAAGCTCCTACGAGCAGTACTTC.

The CDR3 region has the DNA TGTGCCAGCAGCTTAAGAGGGAGGTCGGCAGATACGCAGTATTTT. Translating gives CASSLRGRSADTQYF. V is TRBV7-9 and J is TRBJ2-3, with a tentative D call TRBD2 (6 bases). V was cut by 2 bases and J by 4 bases, with 13 bases left in between. Germline-derived CDR1 and CDR2 are SEHNR and FQNEAQ (reference sequence). CDR3 length: 15 residues.

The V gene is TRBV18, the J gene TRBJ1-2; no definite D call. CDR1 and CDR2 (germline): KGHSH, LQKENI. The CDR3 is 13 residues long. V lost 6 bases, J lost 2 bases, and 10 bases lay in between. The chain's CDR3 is CASSGDTNYGYTF. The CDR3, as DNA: TGTGCCAGCTCCGGAGACACAAACTATGGCTACACCTTC. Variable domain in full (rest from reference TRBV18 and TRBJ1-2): NAGVMQNPRHLVRRRGQEARLRCSPMKGHSHVYWYRQLPEEGLKFMVYLQKENIIDESGMPKERFSAEFPKEGPSILRIQQVVRGDSAAYFCASSGDTNYGYTFGSGTRLTVV.

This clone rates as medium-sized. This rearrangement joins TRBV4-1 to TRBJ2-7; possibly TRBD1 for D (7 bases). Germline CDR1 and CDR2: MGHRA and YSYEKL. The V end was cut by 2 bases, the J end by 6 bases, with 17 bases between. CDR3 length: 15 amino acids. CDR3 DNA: TGCGCCAGCAGCCAAATGACAGGGTGGGACTTCGAGCAGTACTTC. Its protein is CASSQMTGWDFEQYF.

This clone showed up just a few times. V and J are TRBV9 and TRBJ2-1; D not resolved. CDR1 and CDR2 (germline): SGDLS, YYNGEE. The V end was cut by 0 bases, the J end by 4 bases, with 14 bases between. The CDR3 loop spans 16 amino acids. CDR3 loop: CASSVESRTSYNEQFF. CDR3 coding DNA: TGTGCCAGCAGCGTAGAAAGTCGCACGAGTTACAATGAGCAGTTCTTC. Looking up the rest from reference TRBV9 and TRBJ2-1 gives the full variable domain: DSGVTQTPKHLITATGQRVTLRCSPRSGDLSVYWYQQSLDQGLQFLIQYYNGEERAKGNILERFSAQQFPDLHSELNLSSLELGDSALYFCASSVESRTSYNEQFFGPGTRLTVL.

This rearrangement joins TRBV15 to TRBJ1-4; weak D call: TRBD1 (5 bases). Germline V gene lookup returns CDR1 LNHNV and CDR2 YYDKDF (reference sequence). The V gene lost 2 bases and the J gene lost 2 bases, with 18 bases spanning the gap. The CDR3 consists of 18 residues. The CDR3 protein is CATSRFGGRGWTNEKLFF. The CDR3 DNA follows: TGTGCCACCAGCAGATTTGGAGGAAGGGGTTGGACTAATGAAAAACTGTTTTTT.

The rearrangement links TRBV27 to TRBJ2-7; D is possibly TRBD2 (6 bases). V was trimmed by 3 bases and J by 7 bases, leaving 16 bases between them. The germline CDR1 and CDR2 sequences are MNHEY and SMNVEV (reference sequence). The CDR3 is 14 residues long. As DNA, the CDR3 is TGTGCCAGCAGTTTGGAGGGCGGGCCGGGGGAGCAGTACTTC. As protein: CASSLEGGPGEQYF.

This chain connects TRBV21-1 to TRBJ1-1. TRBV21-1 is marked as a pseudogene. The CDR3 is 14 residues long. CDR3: CASSKVHGNTEAFF. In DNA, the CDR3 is TGTGCCAGCAGCAAAGTCCATGGGAACACTGAAGCTTTCTTT.

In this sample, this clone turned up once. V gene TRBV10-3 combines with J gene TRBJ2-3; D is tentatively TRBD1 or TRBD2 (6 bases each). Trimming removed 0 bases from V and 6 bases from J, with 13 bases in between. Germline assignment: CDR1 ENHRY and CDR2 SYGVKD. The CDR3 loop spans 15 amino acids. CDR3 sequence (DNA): TGTGCCATCAGTGAGTCGTCAGGGGCGGGGGATACGCAGTATTTT. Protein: CAISESSGAGDTQYF.

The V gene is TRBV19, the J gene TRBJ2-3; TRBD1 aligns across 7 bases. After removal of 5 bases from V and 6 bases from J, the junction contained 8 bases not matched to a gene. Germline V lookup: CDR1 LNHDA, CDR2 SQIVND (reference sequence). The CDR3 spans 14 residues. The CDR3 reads CASSRTGMEDTQYF. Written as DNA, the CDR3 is TGTGCCAGTAGTCGGACAGGTATGGAGGATACGCAGTATTTT.

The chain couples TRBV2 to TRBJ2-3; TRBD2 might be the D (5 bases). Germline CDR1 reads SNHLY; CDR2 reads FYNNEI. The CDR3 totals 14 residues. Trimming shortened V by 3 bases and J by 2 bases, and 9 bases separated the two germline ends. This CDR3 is CASSELAITDTQYF. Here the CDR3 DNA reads TGTGCCAGCAGTGAGTTAGCGATCACAGATACGCAGTATTTT. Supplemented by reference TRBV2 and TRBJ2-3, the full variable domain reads EPEVTQTPSHQVTQMGQEVILRCVPISNHLYFYWYRQILGQKVEFLVSFYNNEISEKSEIFDDQFSVERPDGSNFTLKIRSTKLEDSAMYFCASSELAITDTQYFGPGTRLTVL.

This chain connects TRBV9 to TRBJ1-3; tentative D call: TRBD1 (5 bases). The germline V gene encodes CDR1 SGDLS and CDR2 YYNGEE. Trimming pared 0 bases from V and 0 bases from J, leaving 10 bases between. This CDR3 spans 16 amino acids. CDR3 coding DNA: TGTGCCAGCAGCGTAGGCCCTGGGGGCTCTGGAAACACCATATATTTT. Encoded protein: CASSVGPGGSGNTIYF.